One and the same sample provided the 17 T cell receptor beta chains below, sequenced in a study of blood T cell repertoires in COVID-19. Sequenced by immunoSEQ multiplex PCR; TCRdb stores in-frame clones only, minus some. The sample contains 140,000 to 150,000 clones, roughly 80% of which appear only once. Sequencing was performed on peripheral blood. Every receptor here comes from a man between 65 and 85 years old who had recovered from COVID-19.

The V gene is TRBV27, the J gene TRBJ2-7; 7 nucleotides agree with TRBD1. Germline assignment: CDR1 MNHEY and CDR2 SMNVEV (reference sequence). V lost 10 bases, J lost 1 base, and 4 bases stayed unmatched. The CDR3 totals 12 residues. The CDR3: CATRTGSYEQYF. CDR3 coding DNA: TGTGCCACCCGGACAGGATCCTACGAGCAGTACTTC.

The rearrangement joins TRBV4-2 to TRBJ2-7, with 10 bases fitting TRBD2. The V gene's germline CDR1 is LGHNA and CDR2 YNFKEQ. The CDR3 runs to 16 residues. V shed 4 bases, J shed 0 bases, and the junction held 6 bases outside the gene matches. CDR3 in amino acids: CASSLLTSGSSYEQYF. CDR3 DNA sequence: TGTGCCAGCAGCCTCTTGACTAGCGGGTCCTCCTACGAGCAGTACTTC.

J is TRBJ2-2 and V is TRBV7-2; D may be TRBD1 (6 bases). V lost 5 bases and J lost 2, with 18 bases in between. CDR3 length equals 17 residues. The V gene's germline CDR1 is SGHTA and CDR2 FQGNSA. The CDR3 region has the DNA TGTGCCAGCAGCCCTCCGGGACACCGAAGTAACACCGGGGAGCTGTTTTTT. Translation gives CASSPPGHRSNTGELFF.

This rearrangement joins TRBV28 to TRBJ2-5; 7 bases are a match to TRBD1. This CDR3 has 15 amino acids. Trimming took 7 bases from V and 5 from J; bases not matched to a gene: 13. Germline V gene sequence: CDR1 MDHEN, CDR2 SYDVKM. The CDR3 bases are TGTGCCAGCAAAACTCCAACAGGGGATTTGGAGACCCAGTACTTC. Translated, it gives CASKTPTGDLETQYF.

A remark on this clone: The junction differs from germline at one of its ends, possibly a read error. This chain links TRBV20-1 with TRBJ1-1; possibly TRBD1 for D (6 bases). The CDR3 has 8 amino acids. Germline V CDR1 and CDR2: DFQATT, SNEGSKA (reference sequence). The CDR3 is CSGGGRRF. DNA of the CDR3: TGCAGTGGTGGGGGCAGGAGGTTT.

This clone is a singleton in its sample. This chain joins TRBV9 and TRBJ1-3; D not certain. The CDR3 covers 15 residues. The V gene's germline CDR1 is SGDLS and CDR2 YYNGEE. Trimming took 0 bases from V and 0 from J, leaving 7 bases between them. CDR3 in amino acids: CASSVGSGSGNTIYF. In DNA, the CDR3 is TGTGCCAGCAGCGTAGGATCCGGCTCTGGAAACACCATATATTTT.

The J gene is TRBJ2-1, the V gene TRBV5-1; TRBD2 aligns across 12 bases. The CDR3 has 15 residues. Losses at the gene ends were 4 bases for V and 4 bases for J; bases not matched to a gene: 3. The germline CDR1 and CDR2 sequences are SGHRS and YFSETQ. CDR3 sequence (DNA): TGCGCCAGCAGCCCGACTAGCGGGGGATACAATGAGCAGTTCTTC. This codes for CASSPTSGGYNEQFF.

The CDR3 DNA follows: TGTGCCAGTAGTACCGGGACAGGGGGCAGGGATACGCAGTATTTT. This codes for CASSTGTGGRDTQYF. This chain uses TRBV19 with TRBJ2-3; 12 nucleotides agree with TRBD1. Germline V gene data show CDR1 as LNHDA and CDR2 as SQIVND (reference sequence). The junction had 5 bases not matched to a gene; V was cut back by 4 bases and J by 6 bases. This CDR3 contains 15 residues.

J is TRBJ2-7 and V is TRBV14; TRBD1 matches at 9 bases. Trimming at V came to 2 bases and at J to 5 bases, leaving 7 bases not matched to a gene. CDR3 length: 15 residues. In germline, CDR1 is SGHDN, CDR2 FVKESK. The CDR3 bases are TGTGCCAGCAGCCAACTCGGACAGGGGTTTAACGAGCAGTACTTC. It specifies CASSQLGQGFNEQYF.

The rearrangement joins TRBV24-1 to TRBJ2-2, with 11 nucleotides matching TRBD1. J gave up 3 bases and V 3 bases, and 5 bases lay outside the gene matches. CDR3 size: 17 residues. Germline V CDR1 and CDR2: KGHDR, SFDVKD. The CDR3 sequence: CATSDGQGAIDTGELFF. CDR3 bases: TGTGCCACCAGTGATGGACAGGGGGCGATCGACACCGGGGAGCTGTTTTTT.

The rearrangement uses TRBV19 and TRBJ2-1; TRBD2 agrees at 11 bases. The CDR3 covers 15 residues. Germline CDR1 and CDR2: LNHDA and SQIVND (reference sequence). Trimming removed 6 bases from V and 6 bases from J; junction bases left unmatched: 7. The CDR3 DNA reads TGTGCCAGTAGACTAGCGGGAGATGTAGGCAATGAGCAGTTCTTC. It yields the protein CASRLAGDVGNEQFF.

This clone has only a few counts. The CDR3 sequence: CASSSSGTSGYTGSYEQYF. The CDR3 DNA sequence: TGTGCCAGCAGTTCCTCCGGGACTAGCGGTTATACGGGCTCCTACGAGCAGTACTTC. This chain joins TRBV27 and TRBJ2-7, with TRBD2 identical over 11 bases. V was pared by 4 bases and J by 0 bases, with 14 bases of the junction left unmatched. The length of the CDR3 is 19 residues. The germline V gene has CDR1 MNHEY and CDR2 SMNVEV (reference sequence).

The rearrangement joins TRBV27 to TRBJ2-7; D is possibly TRBD2 (7 bases). In germline, CDR1 is MNHEY, CDR2 SMNVEV (reference sequence). Trimming pared 5 bases from V and 5 bases from J, leaving 13 bases between. The CDR3 totals 13 residues. The CDR3 DNA reads TGTGCCAGCAGTCTTGGGGGGGCCCACGAGCAGTACTTC. Its translation: CASSLGGAHEQYF.

This chain connects TRBV10-3 to TRBJ1-3, with 7 nucleotides matching TRBD1. With V trimmed by 11 bases and J by 0 bases, 10 bases remained unmatched. There are 15 residues in the CDR3. Germline loops: CDR1 ENHRY, CDR2 SYGVKD. CDR3 sequence: CASGRQGFSGNTIYF. For the CDR3, the DNA is TGTGCCTCAGGGCGACAGGGATTCTCTGGAAACACCATATATTTT.

At least ten counts were recorded for this clone. V usage is TRBV5-4 and J usage is TRBJ1-1; no clear D. The CDR3 totals 17 residues. Trimming pared 6 bases from V and 0 bases from J, leaving 21 bases between. The germline gives CDR1 SGHNT, CDR2 YYREEE (reference sequence). The CDR3 loop reads CASNQAGRLGMNTEAFF. For the CDR3, the DNA is TGTGCCAGCAACCAGGCGGGAAGGTTAGGAATGAACACTGAAGCTTTCTTT.

J is TRBJ2-7 and V is TRBV24-1; D is perhaps TRBD2 (6 bases). Germline V CDR1 and CDR2: KGHDR, SFDVKD. The CDR3 has 12 amino acids. V gave up 7 bases and J gave up 3 bases, with 9 bases separating them. This chain's CDR3 is CATRAGGYEQYF. The DNA of the CDR3 is TGTGCCACCAGGGCCGGGGGCTACGAGCAGTACTTC.

The chain links TRBV27 to TRBJ2-1; possible D gene TRBD2, 6 bases. CDR1 MNHEY and CDR2 SMNVEV come from the germline V gene (reference sequence). The V end was cut by 2 bases, the J end by 7 bases, with 18 bases between. CDR3 length: 16 residues. CDR3 DNA: TGTGCCAGCAGTTTAGTTGGGGCGGGGAAGACTAATGAGCAGTTCTTC. It specifies CASSLVGAGKTNEQFF.